The next 27 T cell receptor beta chains were all read from a single sample in a study of OX40 agonist ivuxolimab in advanced cancers. TCRdb's table, derived via immunoSEQ multiplex PCR, lists solely in-frame clones and lacks some. The sample holds roughly 49,000 clones, about 90% seen once. Sequences were derived from CD4+ or CD8+ T cells sorted from blood, sampled in a trial of the OX40 agonist ivuxolimab. These receptor sequences come from an adult with an advanced solid tumor such as melanoma, head and neck, liver or kidney cancer.

This chain uses TRBV15 with TRBJ1-2; maybe TRBD1 (6 bases). V lost 3 bases and J lost 5, with 22 bases in between. This CDR3 is built from 17 residues. The germline gives CDR1 LNHNV, CDR2 YYDKDF (reference sequence). The CDR3 sequence: CATSRARGDLPPYGYTF. The CDR3 region has the DNA TGTGCCACCAGCAGGGCTAGGGGGGACCTCCCCCCTTATGGCTACACCTTC.

A single count supports this clone. The chain joins TRBV9 to TRBJ2-7; the D gene is possibly TRBD2 (5 bases). Germline CDR1 and CDR2: SGDLS and YYNGEE. Trimming stripped 3 bases from V and 0 bases from J, with 10 bases between. CDR3 length: 14 residues. The CDR3, as DNA: TGTGCCAGCAGCGGGCGGGCTAGCTCCTACGAGCAGTACTTC. It codes for CASSGRASSYEQYF.

The sample holds a few counts of this clone. The gene calls are TRBV29-1 and TRBJ1-1; TRBD1 is a possible D gene (6 bases). The ends were cut back, 7 bases at V and 2 bases at J, with 17 bases in the middle. The germline V gene has CDR1 SQVTM and CDR2 ANQGSEA. The length of the CDR3 is 14 residues. CDR3 residues: CSANQTGPNTEAFF. In DNA, the CDR3 is TGCAGCGCGAACCAAACAGGGCCCAACACTGAAGCTTTCTTT.

The chain uses TRBV6-5 and TRBJ2-7; TRBD2 aligns across 7 bases. The CDR3 is 13 amino acids. Germline CDR1 is MNHEY and CDR2 is SVGAGI. Trimming took 6 bases from V and 3 from J; bases not matched to a gene: 5. The CDR3 is CASRAGVGYEQYF. The CDR3 DNA reads as TGTGCCAGCAGGGCGGGGGTAGGCTACGAGCAGTACTTC.

J is TRBJ1-1 and V is TRBV6-6; TRBD1 is a possible D gene (5 bases). The CDR3 is 14 residues long. Trimming stripped 0 bases from V and 6 bases from J, with 11 bases between. The germline gives CDR1 MNHNY, CDR2 SVGAGI (reference sequence). CDR3 in DNA: TGTGCCAGCAGTTACTCAGGGCGACAGCCTGAAGCTTTCTTT. Translated, it gives CASSYSGRQPEAFF.

J is TRBJ1-1 and V is TRBV5-6; 7 bases are a match to TRBD1. This CDR3 is 15 amino acids long. Germline values: CDR1 SGHDT, CDR2 YYEEEE. After removal of 0 bases from V and 1 base from J, the junction contained 3 bases not matched to a gene. The CDR3 nucleotides are TGTGCCAGCAGCTTGGTGCGGACAGGGAACACTGAAGCTTTCTTT. Protein sequence: CASSLVRTGNTEAFF.

V usage is TRBV7-9 and J usage is TRBJ2-5; 9 nucleotides align to TRBD1. CDR3 size: 16 residues. The J segment lost 2 bases and the V segment lost 10 bases, leaving 14 bases of the junction unmatched. The germline V gene encodes CDR1 SEHNR and CDR2 FQNEAQ (reference sequence). Here the CDR3 DNA reads TGTGCCATCCCCCGGGACAGGGTGGTGGCACAAGAGACCCAGTACTTC. This sequence encodes CAIPRDRVVAQETQYF.

This chain connects TRBV18 to TRBJ2-6; maybe TRBD1 (5 bases). Trimming took 2 bases from V and 0 from J, leaving 8 bases between them. Germline V CDR1 and CDR2: KGHSH, LQKENI. The CDR3 is 16 amino acids. CDR3 sequence: CASSPIQGSGANVLTF. The CDR3 nucleotides are TGTGCCAGCTCACCAATCCAGGGCTCTGGGGCCAACGTCCTGACTTTC. Supplemented by reference TRBV18 and TRBJ2-6, the full variable domain reads NAGVMQNPRHLVRRRGQEARLRCSPMKGHSHVYWYRQLPEEGLKFMVYLQKENIIDESGMPKERFSAEFPKEGPSILRIQQVVRGDSAAYFCASSPIQGSGANVLTFGAGSRLTVL.

The chain has TRBV27 and TRBJ1-6, with D uncertain. The CDR3 sequence is 14 residues long. The V end was cut by 2 bases, the J end by 13 bases, with 15 bases between. CDR1 MNHEY and CDR2 SMNVEV come from the germline V gene (reference sequence). Here the CDR3 DNA reads TGTGCCAGCAGTTTAGGTGGATACGTCATTCCCCTCCACTTT. Its protein is CASSLGGYVIPLHF.

The V gene is TRBV18, the J gene TRBJ1-5; TRBD1 aligns across 10 bases. The CDR3 totals 14 residues. Trimming at V came to 6 bases and at J to 5 bases, leaving 4 bases not matched to a gene. CDR1 and CDR2 (germline): KGHSH, LQKENI. CDR3 residues: CASSPDRGYQPQHF. For the CDR3, the DNA is TGTGCCAGCTCCCCGGACAGGGGGTATCAGCCCCAGCATTTT.

This clone appeared a single time. This sequence joins TRBV9 and TRBJ2-5, with 11 bases fitting TRBD2. Germline loops: CDR1 SGDLS, CDR2 YYNGEE. This CDR3 has 19 amino acids. The V and J ends lost 4 bases and 4 bases, in that order; junction bases with no gene match: 18. CDR3: CASSTNPGTSGTKGETQYF. The CDR3 DNA sequence: TGTGCCAGCAGCACGAACCCCGGGACTAGCGGAACCAAGGGAGAGACCCAGTACTTC.

This clone was seen a handful of times. The rearrangement joins TRBV5-4 to TRBJ2-2; D might be TRBD1 or TRBD2, each matching 6 bases. With 0 bases removed from V and 4 bases from J, the gap between germline ends came to 13 bases. In germline, CDR1 is SGHNT, CDR2 YYREEE (reference sequence). The CDR3 has 16 residues. The chain's CDR3 is CASSLAAGGVTGELFF. The CDR3 DNA follows: TGTGCCAGCAGCTTGGCTGCCGGGGGCGTCACCGGGGAGCTGTTTTTT.

V usage is TRBV2 and J usage is TRBJ1-5, with D unresolved. The V gene lost 0 bases and the J gene lost 4 bases, with 10 bases spanning the gap. Germline CDR1 is SNHLY and CDR2 is FYNNEI. CDR3 length: 15 amino acids. This CDR3 reads CASSEAGNINQPQHF. The CDR3 DNA reads TGTGCCAGCAGTGAAGCGGGGAACATAAATCAGCCCCAGCATTTT.

The chain combines TRBV19 with TRBJ1-6, with unresolved D. CDR3 length: 16 residues. Trimming removed 6 bases at V and 2 bases at J, with 14 bases between. Germline V gene data show CDR1 as LNHDA and CDR2 as SQIVND (reference sequence). The CDR3: CASRSMATAYNSPLHF. The DNA of the CDR3 is TGTGCCAGTAGGTCGATGGCCACGGCCTATAATTCACCCCTCCACTTT.

This clone has just one count. This chain uses TRBV2 with TRBJ2-7; TRBD1 aligns across 9 bases. V dropped 5 bases and J dropped 3; count of bases not matched to a gene: 2. This CDR3 is built from 13 residues. Per the germline V gene, CDR1 is SNHLY and CDR2 is FYNNEI. CDR3 protein: CASSLDRGYEQYF. CDR3 in DNA: TGTGCCAGCAGTCTGGACAGGGGCTACGAGCAGTACTTC.

This chain uses TRBV18 with TRBJ2-7; D is undetermined. V lost 0 bases, J lost 2 bases, and 8 bases lay in between. The length of the CDR3 is 14 residues. Germline V lookup: CDR1 KGHSH, CDR2 LQKENI. The CDR3 nucleotides are TGTGCCAGCTCACCACCAGGAAATCCCTACGAGCAGTACTTC. Its protein is CASSPPGNPYEQYF.

J is TRBJ2-5 and V is TRBV19, with D perhaps matching TRBD1 (5 bases). CDR3 size: 13 residues. CDR1 and CDR2 from the germline V gene are LNHDA and SQIVND (reference sequence). Deletions cut 3 bases from V and 2 bases from J, with 7 bases between. The CDR3 DNA follows: TGTGCCAGTAGTATGACAGTACAAGAGACCCAGTACTTC. Encoded protein: CASSMTVQETQYF.

The chain employs TRBV21-1 and TRBJ1-5; the table's D gene call, TRBD1, was not cross checked with the DNA. TRBV21-1 is marked as a pseudogene. The CDR3 is made up of 18 amino acids. The CDR3 spells CASSKLDLGQGGNQPQHF. For the CDR3, the DNA is TGTGCCAGCAGCAAACTCGACTTAGGACAGGGTGGCAATCAGCCCCAGCATTTT.

Only one count was recorded for this clone. The V and J genes are TRBV28 and TRBJ1-5; D may be TRBD1 (5 bases). Trimming shortened V by 3 bases and J by 4 bases, and 13 bases separated the two germline ends. Germline assignment: CDR1 MDHEN and CDR2 SYDVKM. The CDR3 is 15 residues long. The CDR3 DNA reads TGTGCCAGCAGTTTGGGCGGGGGAGCTAATCAGCCCCAGCATTTT. Protein sequence: CASSLGGGANQPQHF. The complete variable domain, with remaining parts taken from reference TRBV28 and TRBJ1-5, reads DVKVTQSSRYLVKRTGEKVFLECVQDMDHENMFWYRQDPGLGLRLIYFSYDVKMKEKGDIPEGYSVSREKKERFSLILESASTNQTSMYLCASSLGGGANQPQHFGDGTRLSIL.

This sequence joins TRBV28 and TRBJ1-1, with 7 bases that match TRBD1. Trimming took 2 bases from V and 3 from J; bases not matched to a gene: 9. Germline CDR1 reads MDHEN; CDR2 reads SYDVKM. There are 16 residues in the CDR3. The CDR3 bases are TGTGCCAGCAGTTTAGGGGTCGGGACAGTTGACACTGAAGCTTTCTTT. Residues: CASSLGVGTVDTEAFF.

This clone was picked up one time. CDR3 loop: CASGKNNQPQHF. CDR3 in DNA: TGTGCTAGTGGAAAAAACAATCAGCCCCAGCATTTT. The chain joins TRBV12-5 to TRBJ1-5; D is unclear. Per the germline V gene, CDR1 is LGHNT and CDR2 is FRNRAP. Trimming stripped 6 bases from V and 3 bases from J, with 6 bases between. The CDR3 is 12 residues long.

The rearrangement uses TRBV18 and TRBJ2-7, with D perhaps assigned TRBD1 or TRBD2 (5 bases each). The CDR3 contains 13 residues. The germline gives CDR1 KGHSH, CDR2 LQKENI. V was cut by 4 bases and J by 6 bases, with 13 bases left in between. The CDR3 DNA reads as TGTGCCAGCTCACAGGGACCGGACGGCGAGCAGTACTTC. Its translation is CASSQGPDGEQYF.

The chain combines TRBV5-4 with TRBJ1-1; D not certain. CDR3 length equals 13 residues. The V end was cut by 4 bases, the J end by 3 bases, with 10 bases between. The germline V gene has CDR1 SGHNT and CDR2 YYREEE (reference sequence). DNA for the CDR3: TGTGCCAGCAGCGTGGATTGGGACACTGAAGCTTTCTTT. The encoded protein is CASSVDWDTEAFF.

The V and J genes are TRBV7-3 and TRBJ2-1, with a possible D match to TRBD1 (6 bases). V lost 8 bases to trimming and J lost 4 bases, with 9 bases between them. Germline V lookup: CDR1 SGHTA, CDR2 FQGTGA. The CDR3 length is 12 residues. CDR3 coding DNA: TGTGCCAGCGGGACACCTTACAATGAGCAGTTCTTC. Amino acid sequence: CASGTPYNEQFF.

The chain recombines TRBV19 with TRBJ2-5; 7 bases align to TRBD1. The CDR3 runs 14 residues. Per the germline V gene, CDR1 is LNHDA and CDR2 is SQIVND (reference sequence). V lost 1 base and J lost 2; bases outside the gene matches: 1. In DNA, the CDR3 is TGTGCCAGTAGTATAGGACAGGGACAAGAGACCCAGTACTTC. Protein product: CASSIGQGQETQYF.

This chain connects TRBV7-9 to TRBJ2-1; D is tentatively TRBD1 or TRBD2 (7 bases each). The CDR3 spans 15 residues. V gave up 3 bases and J gave up 6 bases, with 15 bases separating them. Germline V lookup: CDR1 SEHNR, CDR2 FQNEAQ (reference sequence). The CDR3 here is CASSFPGGASNEQFF. DNA for the CDR3: TGTGCCAGCAGCTTCCCAGGGGGGGCTAGCAATGAGCAGTTCTTC.

The table lists this clone with a count of one. This chain joins TRBV30 and TRBJ1-4; 7 bases fit TRBD1. V lost 1 base and J lost 8; bases outside the gene matches: 10. The CDR3 spans 15 residues. Germline V gene data show CDR1 as GTSNPN and CDR2 as SVGIG (reference sequence). The CDR3 sequence: CAWSDRGRFGEKLFF. The CDR3 nucleotides are TGTGCCTGGAGTGATAGGGGGCGGTTTGGGGAAAAACTGTTTTTT.